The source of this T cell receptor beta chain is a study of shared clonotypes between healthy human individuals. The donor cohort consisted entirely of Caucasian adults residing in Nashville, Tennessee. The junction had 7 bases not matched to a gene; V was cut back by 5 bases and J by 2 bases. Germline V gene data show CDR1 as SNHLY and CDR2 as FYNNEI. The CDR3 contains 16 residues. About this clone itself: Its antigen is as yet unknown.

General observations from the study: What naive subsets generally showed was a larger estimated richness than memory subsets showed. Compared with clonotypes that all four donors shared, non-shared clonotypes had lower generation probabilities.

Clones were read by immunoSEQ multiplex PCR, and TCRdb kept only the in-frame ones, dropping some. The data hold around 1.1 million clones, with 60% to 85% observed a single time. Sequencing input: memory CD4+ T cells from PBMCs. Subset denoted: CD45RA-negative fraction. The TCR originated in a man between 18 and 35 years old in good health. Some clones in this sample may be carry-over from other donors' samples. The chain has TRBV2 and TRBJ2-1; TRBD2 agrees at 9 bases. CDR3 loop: CASSRSAGGAYNEQFF. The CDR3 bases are TGTGCCAGCAGTCGATCTGCGGGAGGGGCCTACAATGAGCAGTTCTTC.